This T cell receptor beta chain is drawn from a study of T cell repertoires in cytomegalovirus infection. Study findings and constraints: Predominance within the ex vivo response was attributable to HLA-C-restricted CMV-specific TCR beta clonotypes. Cumulated frequencies of public TCR beta families served to identify carriers of CMV plus the relevant HLA.

In the case of this clonotype: Its target is not known.

The CDR3 loop spans 15 amino acids. The ends were cut back, 5 bases at V and 2 bases at J, with 14 bases in the middle. Germline-derived CDR1 and CDR2 are SGHDT and YYEEEE. TCRdb processed the reads anew with MiXCR; each CDR3 protein has one entry. Here the sample spans 570,000 or so distinct CDR3 sequences, almost 40% being singletons. Specimen: cultured PBMCs, collected from culture after CMV antigen stimulation. This chain links TRBV5-6 with TRBJ2-1; D perhaps matches TRBD2 (6 bases). The sequence derives from a human donor in good health (CMV status not recorded). Some clones in this sample may be carry-over from other donors' samples. The CDR3 DNA follows: TGTGCCAGCAGGTTCGGGGGAGAGACCTACAATGAGCAGTTCTTC. Residues: CASRFGGETYNEQFF. Full variable domain (missing parts from reference TRBV5-6 and TRBJ2-1): DAGVTQSPTHLIKTRGQQVTLRCSPKSGHDTVSWYQQALGQGPQFIFQYYEEEERQRGNFPDRFSGHQFPNYSSELNVNALLLGDSALYLCASRFGGETYNEQFFGPGTRLTVL.